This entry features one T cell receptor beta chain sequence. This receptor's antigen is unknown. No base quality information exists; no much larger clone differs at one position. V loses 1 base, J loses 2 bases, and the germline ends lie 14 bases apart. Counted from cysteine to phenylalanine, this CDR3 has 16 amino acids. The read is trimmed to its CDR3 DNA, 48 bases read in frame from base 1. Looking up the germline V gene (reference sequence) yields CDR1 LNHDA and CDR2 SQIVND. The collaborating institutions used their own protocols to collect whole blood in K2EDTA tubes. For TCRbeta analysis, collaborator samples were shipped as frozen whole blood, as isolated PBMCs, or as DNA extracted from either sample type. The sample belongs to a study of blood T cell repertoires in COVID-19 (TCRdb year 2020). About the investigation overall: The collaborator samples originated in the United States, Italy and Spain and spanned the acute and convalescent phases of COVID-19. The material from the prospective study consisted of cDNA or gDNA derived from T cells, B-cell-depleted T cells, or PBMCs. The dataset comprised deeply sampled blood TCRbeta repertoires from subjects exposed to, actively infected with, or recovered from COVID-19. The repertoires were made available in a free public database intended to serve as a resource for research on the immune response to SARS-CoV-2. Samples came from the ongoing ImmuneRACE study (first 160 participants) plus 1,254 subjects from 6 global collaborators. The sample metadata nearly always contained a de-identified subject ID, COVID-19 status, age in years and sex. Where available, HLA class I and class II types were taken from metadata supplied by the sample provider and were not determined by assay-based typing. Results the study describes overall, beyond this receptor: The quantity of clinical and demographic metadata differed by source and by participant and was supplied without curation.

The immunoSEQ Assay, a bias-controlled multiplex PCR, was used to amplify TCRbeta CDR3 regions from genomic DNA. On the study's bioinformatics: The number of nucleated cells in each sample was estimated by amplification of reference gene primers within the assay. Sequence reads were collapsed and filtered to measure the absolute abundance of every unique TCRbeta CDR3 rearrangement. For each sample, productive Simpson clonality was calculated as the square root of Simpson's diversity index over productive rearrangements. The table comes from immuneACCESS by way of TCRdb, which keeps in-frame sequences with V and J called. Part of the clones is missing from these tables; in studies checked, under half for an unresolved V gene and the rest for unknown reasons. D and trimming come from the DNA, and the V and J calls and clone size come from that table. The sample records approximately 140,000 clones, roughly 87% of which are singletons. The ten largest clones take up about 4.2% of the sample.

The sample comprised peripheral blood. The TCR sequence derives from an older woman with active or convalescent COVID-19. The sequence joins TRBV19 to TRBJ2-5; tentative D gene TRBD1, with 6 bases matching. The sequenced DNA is TGTGCCAGTAGTATAGGGGGGCGGGCAGTTCAAGAGACCCAGTACTTC. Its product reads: CASSIGGRAVQETQYF.